This TCR beta chain was identified during a study of T-cell reconstitution after alpha-beta-depleted transplantation in children. Unique molecular identifiers were incorporated during preparation of the TCRbeta library. TCRdb re-called the PCR reads through MiXCR, storing one row per CDR3 protein. Among fewer than 550,000 distinct CDR3 sequences listed, approximately 10% were seen once. Germline V lookup: CDR1 PRHDT, CDR2 FYEKMQ (reference sequence). The CDR3 is made up of 17 amino acids. V shed 2 bases and J shed 0 bases, with 14 bases lying between them. This sample comprised PBMCs, mostly from graft donor cells, obtained 180 days after TCRalphabeta/CD19-depleted stem cell transplant. This TCR was recovered from a female patient aged 2-9 years who had a stem cell transplant for aplastic anemia, so the T cells may come from the graft donor. The chain has TRBV13 and TRBJ2-1, with D possibly being TRBD2 (5 bases). The CDR3 region has the DNA TGTGCCAGCAGCTTATTTAAGCGGCCACTCTCCTACAATGAGCAGTTCTTC. The encoded protein is CASSLFKRPLSYNEQFF.